The 21 T cell receptor beta chains reported below all come from one sample, sequenced in a study of blood T cell repertoires in COVID-19. Assay used: immunoSEQ multiplex PCR; TCRdb lists only in-frame clones, some missing. The sample carries approximately 290,000 clones, around 89% recorded once. Sequencing was performed on peripheral blood. These receptors were collected from a man aged 25-40 years with acute or convalescent COVID-19.

The chain combines TRBV24-1 with TRBJ2-1, with D unresolved. V was pared by 5 bases and J by 3 bases, with 16 bases between. The germline V gene encodes CDR1 KGHDR and CDR2 SFDVKD. The CDR3 contains 16 residues. In nucleotides, the CDR3 is TGTGCCACCAGTGCTTTAGGCGGCAACTTCTACAATGAGCAGTTCTTC. It yields the protein CATSALGGNFYNEQFF.

This clone was picked up one time. The chain joins TRBV6-5 to TRBJ1-1, with a weak D call TRBD1 (6 bases). Trimming took 0 bases from V and 7 from J, leaving 18 bases between them. Germline-derived CDR1 and CDR2 are MNHEY and SVGAGI. The CDR3 runs to 16 residues. In nucleotides, the CDR3 is TGTGCCAGCAGTTACTCGAAAAGCAGGGGAAGTAATGAAGCTTTCTTT. This encodes CASSYSKSRGSNEAFF.

The chain couples TRBV27 to TRBJ2-7; tentative D call: TRBD2 (6 bases). The CDR3 has 14 residues. The germline V and J ends were trimmed by 4 bases and 4 bases, with 14 bases remaining between them. Germline CDR1 is MNHEY and CDR2 is SMNVEV (reference sequence). The CDR3 nucleotides are TGTGCCAGCAGTTCGTTGACGGGGAGGTACGAGCAGTACTTC. It specifies CASSSLTGRYEQYF.

This chain joins TRBV28 and TRBJ1-5; D is undetermined. Germline lookup yields CDR1 MDHEN and CDR2 SYDVKM. V lost 6 bases and J 4 bases, leaving 13 bases between the germline ends. This CDR3 has 14 residues. CDR3 coding DNA: TGTGCCAGCAGGCGGTCAGCCCTAAATCAGCCCCAGCATTTT. This encodes CASRRSALNQPQHF.

The chain recombines TRBV19 with TRBJ1-6; D is undetermined. Trimming took 3 bases from V and 11 from J, leaving 11 bases between them. The CDR3 covers 13 residues. The germline gives CDR1 LNHDA, CDR2 SQIVND (reference sequence). Here the CDR3 DNA reads TGTGCCAGTAGTATTGATGGCAGAACACCCCTCCACTTT. As protein: CASSIDGRTPLHF.

The chain combines TRBV27 with TRBJ2-1; 11 bases fit TRBD2. The CDR3 is 16 amino acids. From germline, CDR1 is MNHEY and CDR2 SMNVEV (reference sequence). Trimming removed 5 bases from V and 8 bases from J; junction bases left unmatched: 11. As DNA, the CDR3 is TGTGCCAGCAGTCCCCTACTAGCGGGGGTCTCTCATGAGCAGTTCTTC. The encoded protein is CASSPLLAGVSHEQFF.

This clone appeared a single time. The rearrangement links TRBV25-1 to TRBJ2-2; no clear D gene. Between the trimmed V and J ends, which lost 5 bases and 0 bases, there was a span of 7 bases. The germline V gene encodes CDR1 MGHDK and CDR2 SYGVNS. CDR3 length: 14 amino acids. CDR3: CASSSRTNTGELFF. In DNA, the CDR3 is TGTGCCAGCAGTTCCAGGACGAACACCGGGGAGCTGTTTTTT.

The chain uses TRBV5-1 and TRBJ2-7; 7 bases map to TRBD2. Looked up from germline, CDR1 is SGHRS and CDR2 is YFSETQ. Trimming took 6 bases from V and 3 from J; bases not matched to a gene: 12. The CDR3 loop spans 15 amino acids. The CDR3: CASTPHGGDSYEQYF. The DNA for the CDR3 is TGCGCCAGCACCCCCCATGGGGGGGATAGCTACGAGCAGTACTTC.

The chain has TRBV10-3 and TRBJ1-1; no reliable D call. This CDR3 comprises 14 residues. Germline CDR1 reads ENHRY; CDR2 reads SYGVKD. Trimming left V 6 bases short and J 1 base short, with 12 bases between. CDR3 amino acids: CAISPRATNTEAFF. Written as DNA, the CDR3 is TGTGCCATCAGCCCGAGGGCGACGAACACTGAAGCTTTCTTT.

The genes are TRBV28 and TRBJ1-3; 9 bases line up with TRBD1. Trimming at V came to 4 bases and at J to 6 bases, leaving 13 bases not matched to a gene. CDR1 is MDHEN, CDR2 SYDVKM, per germline. The CDR3 spans 17 residues. The CDR3 sequence is CASSYYNWTGDENTIYF. DNA of the CDR3: TGTGCCAGCAGTTACTACAACTGGACAGGGGACGAAAACACCATATATTTT.

The gene calls are TRBV15 and TRBJ1-5; D uncertain. Trimming took off 5 bases at V and 4 bases at J, with 18 bases between the two ends. This CDR3 comprises 16 residues. The germline CDR1 and CDR2 sequences are LNHNV and YYDKDF (reference sequence). The CDR3 DNA reads as TGTGCCACCAGCGTCGGGGTTGGGCAGACTAATCAGCCCCAGCATTTT. Translation: CATSVGVGQTNQPQHF.

As for this clone: Other nucleotide sequences in the sample specify the same CDR3. The chain employs TRBV28 and TRBJ2-7, with D uncertain. Looked up from germline, CDR1 is MDHEN and CDR2 is SYDVKM. V was clipped by 3 bases and J by 4 bases, with 4 bases between them. The CDR3 runs 11 residues. The CDR3 DNA reads as TGTGCCAGCAGTTTGCGGTACGAGCAGTACTTC. This translates into CASSLRYEQYF.

J is TRBJ1-3 and V is TRBV6-1; no firm D call. The CDR3 is 15 residues long. V lost 1 base and J 4 bases, leaving 11 bases between the germline ends. Germline values: CDR1 MNHNS, CDR2 SASEGT. CDR3 DNA: TGTGCCAGCAGTGAAGGGCTCCCAACGGGAAACACCATATATTTT. Its protein product is CASSEGLPTGNTIYF.

A few counts support this clone. This chain joins TRBV28 and TRBJ2-1; 12 nucleotides align to TRBD2. Losses at the gene ends were 6 bases for V and 4 bases for J; bases not matched to a gene: 4. This CDR3 has 15 residues. Germline V gene data show CDR1 as MDHEN and CDR2 as SYDVKM. In DNA, the CDR3 is TGTGCCAGCAGACCACTAGCGGGGGGTTACAATGAGCAGTTCTTC. Protein: CASRPLAGGYNEQFF.

This sequence joins TRBV28 and TRBJ2-7; TRBD1 matches 9 bases. Germline V lookup: CDR1 MDHEN, CDR2 SYDVKM. The CDR3 runs 14 residues. The ends lost 6 bases at V and 4 bases at J; junction bases unmatched: 7. This CDR3 reads CASRAGTGWYEQYF. CDR3 bases: TGTGCCAGCAGGGCCGGGACAGGGTGGTACGAGCAGTACTTC.

The chain joins TRBV19 to TRBJ1-2; D not certain. With 2 bases removed from V and 6 bases from J, the gap between germline ends came to 13 bases. Germline values: CDR1 LNHDA, CDR2 SQIVND (reference sequence). CDR3 length: 14 amino acids. CDR3 nucleotide sequence: TGTGCCAGTAGTATATCGAGGGCCAGACATGGCTACACCTTC. Residues: CASSISRARHGYTF.

CDR3 residues: CASSWGQGSNQPQHF. CDR3 DNA sequence: TGTGCCAGCTCCTGGGGACAGGGGAGCAATCAGCCCCAGCATTTT. This rearrangement joins TRBV6-6 to TRBJ1-5, with TRBD1 matching 10 bases. V shed 8 bases, J shed 1 base, and the junction held 5 bases outside the gene matches. Per the germline V gene, CDR1 is MNHNY and CDR2 is SVGAGI (reference sequence). This CDR3 is built from 15 residues.

The CDR3 nucleotides are TGCGCCAGCAGCCCCTCTACGGGACAGGGGACTGGGGCCAACGTCCTGACTTTC. It translates to CASSPSTGQGTGANVLTF. V and J are TRBV5-1 and TRBJ2-6, with 10 bases matching TRBD1. The ends lost 4 bases at V and 2 bases at J; junction bases unmatched: 9. CDR1 is SGHRS, CDR2 YFSETQ, per germline. The CDR3 extends over 18 amino acids.

This clone came up once. The chain is built from TRBV7-2 and TRBJ2-7, with D maybe TRBD2 (5 bases). Germline CDR1 SGHTA, CDR2 FQGNSA. Trimming cost V 0 bases and J 0 bases, with 15 bases left between them. The CDR3 is 17 residues long. CDR3 sequence: CASSLARSGILSYEQYF. CDR3 DNA sequence: TGTGCCAGCAGCTTAGCTCGGTCGGGAATACTCTCCTACGAGCAGTACTTC.

The chain links TRBV19 to TRBJ1-1; tentative D call: TRBD1 (6 bases). CDR3 length: 13 amino acids. Trimming cost V 3 bases and J 9 bases, with 14 bases left between them. Germline assignment: CDR1 LNHDA and CDR2 SQIVND (reference sequence). The CDR3 sequence: CASSMGLGQKAFF. The CDR3 DNA reads TGTGCCAGTAGTATGGGGCTAGGACAGAAAGCTTTCTTT.

The chain couples TRBV28 to TRBJ1-1; D is perhaps TRBD1 (6 bases). Germline V gene data show CDR1 as MDHEN and CDR2 as SYDVKM. This CDR3 spans 15 amino acids. V was clipped by 5 bases and J by 0 bases, with 13 bases between them. This CDR3 reads CASSPGTSMNTEAFF. CDR3 sequence (DNA): TGTGCCAGCAGTCCTGGGACAAGTATGAACACTGAAGCTTTCTTT. The full variable domain, with the rest looked up from reference TRBV28 and TRBJ1-1, is DVKVTQSSRYLVKRTGEKVFLECVQDMDHENMFWYRQDPGLGLRLIYFSYDVKMKEKGDIPEGYSVSREKKERFSLILESASTNQTSMYLCASSPGTSMNTEAFFGQGTRLTVV.